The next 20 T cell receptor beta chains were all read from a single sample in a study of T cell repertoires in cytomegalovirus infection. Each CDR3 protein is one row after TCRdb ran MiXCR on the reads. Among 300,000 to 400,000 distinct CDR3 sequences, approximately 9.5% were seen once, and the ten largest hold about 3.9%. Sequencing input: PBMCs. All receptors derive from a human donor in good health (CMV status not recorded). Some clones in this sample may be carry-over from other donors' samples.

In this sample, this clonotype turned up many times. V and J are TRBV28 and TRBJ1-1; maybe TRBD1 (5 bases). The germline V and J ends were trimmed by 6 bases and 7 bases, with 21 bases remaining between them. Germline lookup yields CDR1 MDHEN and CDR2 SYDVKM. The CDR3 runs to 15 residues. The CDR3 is CASSSYGRLGDEAFF. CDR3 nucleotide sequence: TGTGCCAGCAGCTCATATGGACGGTTGGGGGATGAAGCTTTCTTT.

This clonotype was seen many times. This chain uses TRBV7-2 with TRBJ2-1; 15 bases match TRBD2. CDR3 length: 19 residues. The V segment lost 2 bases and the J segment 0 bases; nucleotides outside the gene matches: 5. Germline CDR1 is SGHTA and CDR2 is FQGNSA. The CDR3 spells CASSLPGLAGGGSYNEQFF. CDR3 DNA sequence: TGTGCCAGCAGCTTACCGGGACTAGCGGGGGGCGGCTCCTACAATGAGCAGTTCTTC.

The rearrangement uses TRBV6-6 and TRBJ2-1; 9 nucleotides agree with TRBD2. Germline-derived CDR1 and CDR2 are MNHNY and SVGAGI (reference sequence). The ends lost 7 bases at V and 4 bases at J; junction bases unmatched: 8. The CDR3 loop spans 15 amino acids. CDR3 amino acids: CASTDRLAAYNEQFF. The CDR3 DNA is TGTGCCAGCACCGACCGACTAGCGGCGTACAATGAGCAGTTCTTC.

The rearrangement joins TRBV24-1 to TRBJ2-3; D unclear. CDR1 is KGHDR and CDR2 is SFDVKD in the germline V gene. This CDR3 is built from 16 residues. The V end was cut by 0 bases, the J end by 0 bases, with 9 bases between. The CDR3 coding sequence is TGTGCCACCAGTGATTTGGGGCGTACTAGCACAGATACGCAGTATTTT. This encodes CATSDLGRTSTDTQYF.

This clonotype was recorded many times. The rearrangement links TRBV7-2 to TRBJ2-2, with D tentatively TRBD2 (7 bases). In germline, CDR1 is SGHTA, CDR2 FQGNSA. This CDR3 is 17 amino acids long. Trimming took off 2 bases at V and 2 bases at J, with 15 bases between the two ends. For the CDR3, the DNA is TGTGCCAGCAGCTTATTCCGCGGGGGCCTTAACACCGGGGAGCTGTTTTTT. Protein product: CASSLFRGGLNTGELFF.

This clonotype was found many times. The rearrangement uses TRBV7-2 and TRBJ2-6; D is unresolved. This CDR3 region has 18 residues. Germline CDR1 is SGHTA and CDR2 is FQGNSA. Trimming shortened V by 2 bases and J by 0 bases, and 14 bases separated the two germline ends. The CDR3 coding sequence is TGTGCCAGCAGCTTAATGATAGGGATTGTCTCTGGGGCCAACGTCCTGACTTTC. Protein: CASSLMIGIVSGANVLTF. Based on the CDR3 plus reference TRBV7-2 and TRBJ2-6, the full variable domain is GAGVSQSPSNKVTEKGKDVELRCDPISGHTALYWYRQSLGQGLEFLIYFQGNSAPDKSGLPSDRFSAERTGGSVSTLTIQRTQQEDSAVYLCASSLMIGIVSGANVLTFGAGSRLTVL.

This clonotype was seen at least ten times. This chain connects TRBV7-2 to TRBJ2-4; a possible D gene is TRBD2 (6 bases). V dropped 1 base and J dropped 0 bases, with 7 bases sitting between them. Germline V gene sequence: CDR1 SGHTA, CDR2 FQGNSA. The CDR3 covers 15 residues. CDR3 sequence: CASSLEGLAKNIQYF. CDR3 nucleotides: TGTGCCAGCAGCTTAGAGGGACTAGCCAAAAACATTCAGTACTTC.

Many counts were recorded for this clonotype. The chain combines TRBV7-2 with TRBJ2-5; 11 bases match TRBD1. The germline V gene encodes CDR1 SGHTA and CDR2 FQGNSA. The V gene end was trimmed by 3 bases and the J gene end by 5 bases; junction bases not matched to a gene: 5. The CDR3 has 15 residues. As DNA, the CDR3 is TGTGCCAGCAGCTTGGACAGGGGGCAATCGGAGACCCAGTACTTC. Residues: CASSLDRGQSETQYF.

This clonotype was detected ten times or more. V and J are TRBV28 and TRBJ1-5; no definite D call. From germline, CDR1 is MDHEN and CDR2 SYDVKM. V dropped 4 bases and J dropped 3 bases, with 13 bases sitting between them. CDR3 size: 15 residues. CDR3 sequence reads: CASSSLATNNQPQHF. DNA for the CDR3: TGTGCCAGCAGTTCCCTGGCGACTAACAATCAGCCCCAGCATTTT.

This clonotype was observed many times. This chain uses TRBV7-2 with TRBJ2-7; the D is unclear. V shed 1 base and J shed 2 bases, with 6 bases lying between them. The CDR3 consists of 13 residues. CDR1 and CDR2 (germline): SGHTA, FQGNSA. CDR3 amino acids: CASSLGEAYEQYF. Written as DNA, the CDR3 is TGTGCCAGCAGCTTAGGGGAAGCCTACGAGCAGTACTTC.

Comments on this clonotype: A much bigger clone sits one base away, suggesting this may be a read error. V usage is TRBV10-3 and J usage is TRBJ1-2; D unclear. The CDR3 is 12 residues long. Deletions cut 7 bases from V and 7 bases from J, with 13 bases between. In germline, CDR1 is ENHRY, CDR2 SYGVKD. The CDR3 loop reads CAIMKTPSGYTF. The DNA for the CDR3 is TGTGCCATCATGAAGACTCCTTCTGGCTACACCTTC.

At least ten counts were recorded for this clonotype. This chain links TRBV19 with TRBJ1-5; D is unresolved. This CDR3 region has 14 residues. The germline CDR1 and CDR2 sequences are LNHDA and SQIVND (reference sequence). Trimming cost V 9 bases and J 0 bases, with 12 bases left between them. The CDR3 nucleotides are TGTGCCAGCAACCCGGACTTTAGCAATCAGCCCCAGCATTTT. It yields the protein CASNPDFSNQPQHF.

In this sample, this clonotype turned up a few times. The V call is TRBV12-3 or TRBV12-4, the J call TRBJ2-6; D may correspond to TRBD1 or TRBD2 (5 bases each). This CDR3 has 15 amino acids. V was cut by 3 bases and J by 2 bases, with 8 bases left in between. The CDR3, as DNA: TGTGCCAGCAGTTTTGGGGGAGCTGGGGCCAACGTCCTGACTTTC. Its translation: CASSFGGAGANVLTF.

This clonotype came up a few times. The CDR3 loop is CSARARQGKESFF. The CDR3 DNA reads as TGCAGTGCTAGAGCCCGACAGGGTAAGGAGTCTTTCTTT. J is TRBJ1-1 and V is TRBV20-1; TRBD1 matches 7 bases. The V gene end was trimmed by 1 base and the J gene end by 12 bases; junction bases not matched to a gene: 11. The CDR3 covers 13 residues. The germline V gene has CDR1 DFQATT and CDR2 SNEGSKA (reference sequence).

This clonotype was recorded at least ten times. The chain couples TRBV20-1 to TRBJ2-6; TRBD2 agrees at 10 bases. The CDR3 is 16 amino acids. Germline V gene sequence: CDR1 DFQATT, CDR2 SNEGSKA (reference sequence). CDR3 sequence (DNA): TGCAGCGGCCTCGCTAGCGGGAGAAGTGGGGCCAACGTCCTGACTTTC. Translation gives CSGLASGRSGANVLTF.

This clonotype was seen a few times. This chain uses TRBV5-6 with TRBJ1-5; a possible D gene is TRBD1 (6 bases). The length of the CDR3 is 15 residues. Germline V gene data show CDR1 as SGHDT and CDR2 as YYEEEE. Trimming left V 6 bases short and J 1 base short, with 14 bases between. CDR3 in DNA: TGTGCCAGCACTAACAGGGTACAGAGCAATCAGCCCCAGCATTTT. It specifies CASTNRVQSNQPQHF.

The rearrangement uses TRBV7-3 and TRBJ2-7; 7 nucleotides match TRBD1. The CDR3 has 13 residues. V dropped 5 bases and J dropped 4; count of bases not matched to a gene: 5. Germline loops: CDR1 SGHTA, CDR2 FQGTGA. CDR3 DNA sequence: TGTGCCAGCAGCGAGACAGGGTTTTACGAGCAGTACTTC. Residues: CASSETGFYEQYF.

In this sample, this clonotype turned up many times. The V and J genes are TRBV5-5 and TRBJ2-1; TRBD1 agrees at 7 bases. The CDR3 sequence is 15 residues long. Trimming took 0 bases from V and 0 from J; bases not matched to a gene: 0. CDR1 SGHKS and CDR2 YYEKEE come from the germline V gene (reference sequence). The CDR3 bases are TGTGCCAGCAGCTTGGGACAGGGCTCCTACAATGAGCAGTTCTTC. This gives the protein CASSLGQGSYNEQFF.

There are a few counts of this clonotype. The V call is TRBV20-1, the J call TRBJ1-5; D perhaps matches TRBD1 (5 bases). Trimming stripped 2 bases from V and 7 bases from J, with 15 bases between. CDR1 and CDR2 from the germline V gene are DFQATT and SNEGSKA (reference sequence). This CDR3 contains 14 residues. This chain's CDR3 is CSARSEGIGQPQHF. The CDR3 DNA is TGCAGTGCTAGAAGCGAGGGGATCGGGCAGCCCCAGCATTTT.

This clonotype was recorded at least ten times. The CDR3 spells CASSDGGGRTGELFF. Here the CDR3 DNA reads TGTGCCAGCAGCGACGGGGGGGGCCGTACCGGGGAGCTGTTTTTT. The chain recombines TRBV7-2 with TRBJ2-2, with TRBD2 identical over 8 bases. V gave up 5 bases and J gave up 5 bases; unmatched junction bases: 7. Germline V lookup: CDR1 SGHTA, CDR2 FQGNSA. CDR3 length: 15 amino acids.